Below are 21 T cell receptor beta chains sequenced from a single sample in a study of OX40 agonist ivuxolimab in advanced cancers. Libraries were prepared through the immunoSEQ multiplex PCR assay. The source is immuneACCESS, and TCRdb retained only in-frame sequences with V and J called. Part of the clones is not carried over; for the studies checked, unresolved V genes explain less than half of this, and the remainder is unexplained. The sample table records about 94,000 clones; about 88% of these occur just once. The ten largest clones capture about 0.31% of the sample. Sequenced material: CD4+ or CD8+ T cells sorted from blood, taken in a trial of the OX40 agonist ivuxolimab. The receptors were sampled from an adult with an advanced solid tumor such as melanoma, head and neck, liver or kidney cancer.

CDR3 sequence (DNA): TGCAGCGTTGAAGCCTGGACGGGCGGCTACACCTTC. It translates to CSVEAWTGGYTF. J is TRBJ1-2 and V is TRBV29-1; D is ambiguous. Germline lookup yields CDR1 SQVTM and CDR2 ANQGSEA. This CDR3 contains 12 residues. V gave up 1 base and J gave up 8 bases, with 11 bases separating them.

The chain is built from TRBV30 and TRBJ1-2, with a weak D call TRBD1 (5 bases). Germline CDR1 is GTSNPN and CDR2 is SVGIG (reference sequence). The V gene lost 5 bases and the J gene lost 4 bases, with 17 bases spanning the gap. The CDR3 consists of 14 residues. The CDR3 sequence: CAWVQDTSSYGYTF. The CDR3 DNA sequence: TGTGCCTGGGTACAGGACACCTCTTCCTATGGCTACACCTTC.

The sample holds one count of this clone. The rearrangement uses TRBV5-1 and TRBJ1-1; perhaps TRBD1 as D (6 bases). The germline V gene has CDR1 SGHRS and CDR2 YFSETQ. The CDR3 is 16 amino acids. Trimming left V 0 bases short and J 1 base short, with 13 bases between. The CDR3 spells CASSLVGGWTNTEAFF. CDR3 DNA sequence: TGCGCCAGCAGCTTGGTAGGGGGATGGACGAACACTGAAGCTTTCTTT.

This sequence joins TRBV11-2 and TRBJ1-5, with D unresolved. The V and J ends lost 0 bases and 1 base respectively, with 7 bases between them. This CDR3 spans 15 amino acids. Germline V CDR1 and CDR2: SGHAT, FQNNGV. The CDR3 spells CASSLEASSNQPQHF. In DNA form, the CDR3 reads TGTGCCAGCAGCTTAGAGGCGTCGAGCAATCAGCCCCAGCATTTT.

The genes are TRBV20-1 and TRBJ1-1, with a weak D call TRBD1 (5 bases). Trimming removed 3 bases at V and 10 bases at J, with 12 bases between. This CDR3 region has 11 residues. Germline lookup yields CDR1 DFQATT and CDR2 SNEGSKA (reference sequence). The CDR3 nucleotides are TGCAGTGCTAGCGACGGAAGGGGAGCTTTCTTT. Amino acid sequence: CSASDGRGAFF.

This chain connects TRBV10-3 to TRBJ1-2; 7 bases align to TRBD1. Germline assignment: CDR1 ENHRY and CDR2 SYGVKD. CDR3 length: 14 residues. Trimming took 4 bases from V and 2 from J; bases not matched to a gene: 4. As DNA, the CDR3 is TGTGCCATCAGTGCCGCGGGACAGAACTATGGCTACACCTTC. This encodes CAISAAGQNYGYTF.

The chain joins TRBV14 to TRBJ1-1; D is ambiguous. V lost 5 bases and J 7 bases, leaving 11 bases between the germline ends. Germline CDR1 SGHDN, CDR2 FVKESK. This CDR3 comprises 12 residues. CDR3 sequence reads: CASSFSVNEAFF. In DNA, the CDR3 is TGTGCCAGCAGCTTCTCGGTGAATGAAGCTTTCTTT.

J is TRBJ1-4 and V is TRBV11-2; D is undetermined. CDR3 length: 16 residues. V dropped 1 base and J dropped 3 bases, with 12 bases sitting between them. CDR1 and CDR2 from the germline V gene are SGHAT and FQNNGV. CDR3 amino acids: CASSLGSGWANEKLFF. CDR3 bases: TGTGCCAGCAGCTTAGGTTCGGGGTGGGCTAATGAAAAACTGTTTTTT.

The chain has TRBV29-1 and TRBJ2-3; D possibly corresponds to TRBD2 (5 bases). The CDR3 covers 13 residues. Trimming cost V 0 bases and J 4 bases, with 8 bases left between them. Germline CDR1 SQVTM, CDR2 ANQGSEA. In DNA, the CDR3 is TGCAGCGTTGAAGATCTGAGGGCAGATACGCAGTATTTT. This sequence encodes CSVEDLRADTQYF.

The DNA for the CDR3 is TGTGCCAGCAGCTTACTTGGCACAGGGGGCGGTGAGACCCAGTACTTC. It codes for CASSLLGTGGGETQYF. V usage is TRBV7-9 and J usage is TRBJ2-5, with 9 nucleotides matching TRBD1. The junction had 9 bases not matched to a gene; V was cut back by 2 bases and J by 5 bases. The CDR3 loop spans 16 amino acids. Germline CDR1 reads SEHNR; CDR2 reads FQNEAQ (reference sequence). The whole variable domain, remainder taken from reference TRBV7-9 and TRBJ2-5, is DTGVSQNPRHKITKRGQNVTFRCDPISEHNRLYWYRQTLGQGPEFLTYFQNEAQLEKSRLLSDRFSAERPKGSFSTLEIQRTEQGDSAMYLCASSLLGTGGGETQYFGPGTRLLVL.

Only a few counts were recorded for this clone. Within the sample, other DNA sequences also encode this same CDR3. The chain is built from TRBV18 and TRBJ1-4, with 7 bases that match TRBD1. The CDR3 spans 16 residues. Trimming removed 5 bases from V and 8 bases from J; junction bases left unmatched: 14. Germline V lookup: CDR1 KGHSH, CDR2 LQKENI. The CDR3 region is CASSSGQLDLGEKLFF. The DNA of the CDR3 is TGTGCCAGCTCATCGGGACAGTTAGACCTGGGCGAAAAACTGTTTTTT.

Of note for this clone: Germline and junction disagree at one end, which may indicate a read error. The V call is TRBV5-1, the J call TRBJ2-7; 7 nucleotides match TRBD1. In germline, CDR1 is SGHRS, CDR2 YFSETQ. This CDR3 is 14 amino acids long. CDR3 residues: CASSPWDRPYEQYF. The CDR3 bases are TGTGCCAGCAGCCCCTGGGACAGACCTTACGAGCAGTACTTC.

The CDR3 sequence is CASSRDAGPGGYEQYF. CDR3 in DNA: TGTGCCAGTAGTAGGGACGCCGGTCCCGGCGGCTACGAGCAGTACTTC. V and J are TRBV19 and TRBJ2-7; either TRBD1 or TRBD2 may supply D (5 bases each). The germline V gene encodes CDR1 LNHDA and CDR2 SQIVND (reference sequence). The CDR3 is 16 residues long. The V end lost 4 bases, the J end lost 3 bases, and 19 bases lay between the germline ends.

In DNA, the CDR3 is TGTGCCAGCAGTTCGGGTTGGTGGGGCGTCGGAGAGACCCAGTACTTC. Its protein is CASSSGWWGVGETQYF. The chain recombines TRBV2 with TRBJ2-5; D is perhaps TRBD1 (5 bases). This CDR3 has 16 amino acids. In germline, CDR1 is SNHLY, CDR2 FYNNEI. V was clipped by 5 bases and J by 4 bases, with 20 bases between them.

The chain combines TRBV10-3 with TRBJ2-5, with TRBD2 identical over 9 bases. With V trimmed by 6 bases and J by 3 bases, 8 bases remained unmatched. Per germline, CDR1 ENHRY and CDR2 SYGVKD. This CDR3 region has 15 residues. CDR3 nucleotides: TGTGCCATCAGGAGGACTAGCGCCGGCGAAGAGACCCAGTACTTC. It specifies CAIRRTSAGEETQYF.

The chain uses TRBV7-9 and TRBJ2-5, with unresolved D. The germline gives CDR1 SEHNR, CDR2 FQNEAQ (reference sequence). This CDR3 comprises 12 residues. Trimming shortened V by 10 bases and J by 5 bases, and 14 bases separated the two germline ends. CDR3 DNA: TGTGCCATCATGCCGGGTAGGGAGACCCAGTACTTC. Amino acid sequence: CAIMPGRETQYF.

The rearrangement joins TRBV10-1 to TRBJ2-2; 8 bases line up with TRBD1. This CDR3 has 14 residues. In germline, CDR1 is WNHNN, CDR2 SYGVQD (reference sequence). After removal of 4 bases from V and 6 bases from J, the junction contained 4 bases not matched to a gene. The CDR3 coding sequence is TGCGCCAGCAGTGCGACAGGGGAGGCCGGGGAGCTGTTTTTT. Residues: CASSATGEAGELFF.

This sequence joins TRBV6-4 and TRBJ2-2, with 9 nucleotides matching TRBD1. The length of the CDR3 is 16 residues. CDR1 is MRHNA, CDR2 SNTAGT, per germline. Germline trimming cut 1 base from V and 3 bases from J; bases unmatched to any gene: 3. The CDR3 DNA reads as TGTGCCAGCAGTGACTTGGGACAGGGATACACCGGGGAGCTGTTTTTT. Its translation: CASSDLGQGYTGELFF.

This clone has a handful of counts. The chain uses TRBV5-1 and TRBJ1-1; TRBD1 agrees at 9 bases. The germline V gene encodes CDR1 SGHRS and CDR2 YFSETQ. This CDR3 comprises 16 residues. V gave up 3 bases and J gave up 2 bases; unmatched junction bases: 8. CDR3 loop: CASSYTGTGINTEAFF. CDR3 sequence (DNA): TGCGCCAGCAGCTACACCGGGACAGGGATCAACACTGAAGCTTTCTTT.

A single count supports this clone. This rearrangement joins TRBV6-5 to TRBJ1-2; D is possibly TRBD1 (6 bases). CDR1 and CDR2 from the germline V gene are MNHEY and SVGAGI. V lost 7 bases to trimming and J lost 5 bases, with 20 bases between them. The CDR3 runs to 15 residues. Here the CDR3 reads CASTKRAGAWYGYTF. The CDR3 nucleotides are TGTGCCAGCACCAAGAGGGCAGGGGCGTGGTATGGCTACACCTTC.

This chain uses TRBV15 with TRBJ1-1; D is possibly TRBD1 (5 bases). V lost 8 bases to trimming and J lost 5 bases, with 15 bases between them. CDR3 length: 13 amino acids. CDR1 and CDR2 from the germline V gene are LNHNV and YYDKDF (reference sequence). The CDR3 nucleotides are TGTGCCACCCAGGGAACCGGAGTGACTGAAGCTTTCTTT. Residues: CATQGTGVTEAFF.